The T cell receptor beta chain under discussion was sequenced for a study of T cells in localized non-small cell lung cancer (TCRdb year 2020). Context from the whole study: T cell repertoires of 236 early-stage NSCLC patients were analyzed, with tumors being compared against uninvolved tumor-adjacent lungs. The cohort was made up of around 220 treatment-naive NSCLC patients whose localized lung tumors had been resected. A mean age of approximately 66 years was recorded for the NSCLC patients, of whom 120 to 150 were male and 95 to 110 were female. Findings and caveats that apply to the study as a whole: A median of 57 of the top 100 tumor clones turned up in the paired uninvolved adjacent lung, and 28 of those clones also ranked among the top 100 of that same adjacent lung. Because the study design was exploratory, TCR variables were selected using unadjusted p-values without false-discovery rate correction. Higher blood T cell density associated with longer overall survival, while higher adjacent-lung clonality associated with shorter survival. Because multi-region tumor sequencing was not done, intratumor heterogeneity could not be ruled out. Uninvolved tumor-adjacent lung showed the highest T cell clonality, higher than tumor, which suggests more focused antigenic responses in the uninvolved tumor-adjacent lung.

At diagnosis, tumor, uninvolved tumor-adjacent lung and peripheral blood were collected and then preserved as a mix of FFPE and fresh-frozen material. For TCR repertoire profiling, the blood samples were analyzed as peripheral blood mononuclear cells. TCR beta CDR3 regions were sequenced from DNA using the immunoSEQ Assay. Per the authors' processing: T cell density was computed as TCR beta template counts normalized to usable DNA estimated by amplifying housekeeping genes. Richness was estimated with the preseqR package, extrapolating to 400,000 templates for PBMC samples and 120,000 templates for tissue samples. Clonality was defined as one minus Pielou's evenness. Tissue-enriched TCRs were identified by differential abundance testing using productive amino-acid clonotypes, minimum total count 5 and alpha 0.1. The Jaccard Index and the Morisita Overlap Index were used to quantify repertoire overlap between compartments. TCR beta CDR3s were clustered by GLIPH together with public tetramer-defined viral CDR3s, and at least three viral sequences plus V-gene enrichment were required for viral motifs. This is the immuneACCESS table as TCRdb keeps it, with only in-frame sequences that have V and J called. A part of the clones is gone; compared with another copy, unresolved V genes explain less than half, and the rest is unexplained. V, J and clone size derive from that table, while D and trimming were established from the DNA sequence. The sample profile shows 100,000 to 150,000 clones; roughly nine tenths of them were found once. The ten largest clones add up to about 1.5% of the sample.

Between the V and J ends, shortened by 1 base and 1 base respectively, the junction contains 9 bases. The germline V gene gives CDR1 as SQVTM and CDR2 as ANQGSEA. Measured from the cysteine to the phenylalanine, the CDR3 is 14 residues long. The only DNA kept is the CDR3, 42 bases in frame from the first base. The sample holds a few counts of this clone. Its antigen remains undetermined. Per-base quality was not reported, and no clone a single base away is much larger than it. The V and J genes are TRBV29-1 and TRBJ2-3, with TRBD1 as a weak D call on 6 bases. The clonotype originates from a female donor of 60 years or more with stage I lung adenocarcinoma. Sequenced material: peripheral blood, taken before any cancer treatment. CDR3 sequence: CSVEGDTGTDTQYF. The nucleotide sequence is TGCAGCGTTGAAGGGGACACGGGCACAGATACGCAGTATTTT.